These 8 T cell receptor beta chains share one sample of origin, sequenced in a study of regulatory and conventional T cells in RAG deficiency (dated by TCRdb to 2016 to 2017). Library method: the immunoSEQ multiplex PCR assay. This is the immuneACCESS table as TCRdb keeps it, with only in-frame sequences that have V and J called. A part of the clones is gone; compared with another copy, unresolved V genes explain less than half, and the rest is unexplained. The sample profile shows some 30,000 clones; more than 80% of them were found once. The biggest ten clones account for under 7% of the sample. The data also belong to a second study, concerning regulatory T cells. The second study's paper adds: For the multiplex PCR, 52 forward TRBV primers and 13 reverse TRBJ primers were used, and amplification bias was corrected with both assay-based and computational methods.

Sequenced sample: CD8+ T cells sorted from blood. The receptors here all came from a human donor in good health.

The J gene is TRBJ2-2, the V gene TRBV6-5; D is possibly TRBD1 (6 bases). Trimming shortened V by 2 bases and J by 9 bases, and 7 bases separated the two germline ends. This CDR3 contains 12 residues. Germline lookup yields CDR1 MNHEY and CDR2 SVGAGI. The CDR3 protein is CASSYGGWELFF. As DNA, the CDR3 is TGTGCCAGCAGTTACGGGGGCTGGGAGCTGTTTTTT.

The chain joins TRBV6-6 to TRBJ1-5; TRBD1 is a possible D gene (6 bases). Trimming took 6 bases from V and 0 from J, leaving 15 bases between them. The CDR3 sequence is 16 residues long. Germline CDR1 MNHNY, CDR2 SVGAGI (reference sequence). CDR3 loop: CASSLTGGVSNQPQHF. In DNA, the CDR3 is TGTGCCAGCAGCCTGACAGGCGGGGTTAGCAATCAGCCCCAGCATTTT.

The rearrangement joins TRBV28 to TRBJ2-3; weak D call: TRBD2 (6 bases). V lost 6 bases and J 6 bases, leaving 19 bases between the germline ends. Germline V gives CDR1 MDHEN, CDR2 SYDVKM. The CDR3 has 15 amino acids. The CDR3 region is CASSPNLGGWDTQYF. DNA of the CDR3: TGTGCCAGCAGCCCTAATCTGGGGGGTTGGGATACGCAGTATTTT.

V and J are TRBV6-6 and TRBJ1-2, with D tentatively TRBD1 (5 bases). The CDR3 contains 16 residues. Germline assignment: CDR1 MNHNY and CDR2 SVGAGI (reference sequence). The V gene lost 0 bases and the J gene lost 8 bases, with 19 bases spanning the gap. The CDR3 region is CASSYSIGGGGKGYTF. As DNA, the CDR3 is TGTGCCAGCAGTTACTCTATCGGGGGGGGAGGAAAGGGCTACACCTTC.

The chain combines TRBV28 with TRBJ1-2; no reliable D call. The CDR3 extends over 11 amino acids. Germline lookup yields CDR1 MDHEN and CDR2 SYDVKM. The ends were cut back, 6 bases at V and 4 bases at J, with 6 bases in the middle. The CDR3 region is CASSSSYGYTF. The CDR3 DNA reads TGTGCCAGCAGCTCCTCCTATGGCTACACCTTC.

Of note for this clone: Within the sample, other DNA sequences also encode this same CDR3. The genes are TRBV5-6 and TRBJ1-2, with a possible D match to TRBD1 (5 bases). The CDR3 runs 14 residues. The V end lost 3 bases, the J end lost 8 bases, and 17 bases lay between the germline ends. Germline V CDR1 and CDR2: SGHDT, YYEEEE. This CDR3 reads CASSYWEGLGGYTF. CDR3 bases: TGTGCCAGCAGCTATTGGGAGGGGCTGGGGGGCTACACCTTC. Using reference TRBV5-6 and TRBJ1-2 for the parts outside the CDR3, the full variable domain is DAGVTQSPTHLIKTRGQQVTLRCSPKSGHDTVSWYQQALGQGPQFIFQYYEEEERQRGNFPDRFSGHQFPNYSSELNVNALLLGDSALYLCASSYWEGLGGYTFGSGTRLTVV.

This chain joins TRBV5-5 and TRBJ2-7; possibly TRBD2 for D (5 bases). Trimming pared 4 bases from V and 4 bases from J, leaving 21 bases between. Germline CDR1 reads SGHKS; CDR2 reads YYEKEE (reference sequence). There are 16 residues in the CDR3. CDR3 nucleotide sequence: TGTGCCAGCAGCCCTCCAGTAGGTGGGGAGTGGTACGAGCAGTACTTC. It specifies CASSPPVGGEWYEQYF. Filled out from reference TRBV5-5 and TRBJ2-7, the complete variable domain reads DAGVTQSPTHLIKTRGQQVTLRCSPISGHKSVSWYQQVLGQGPQFIFQYYEKEERGRGNFPDRFSARQFPNYSSELNVNALLLGDSALYLCASSPPVGGEWYEQYFGPGTRLTVT.

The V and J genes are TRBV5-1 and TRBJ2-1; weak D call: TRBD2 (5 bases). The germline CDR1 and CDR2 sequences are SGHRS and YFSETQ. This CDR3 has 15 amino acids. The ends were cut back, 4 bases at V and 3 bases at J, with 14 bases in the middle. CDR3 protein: CASSPNGGFYNEQFF. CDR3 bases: TGCGCCAGCAGCCCAAACGGAGGTTTCTACAATGAGCAGTTCTTC.